This T cell receptor beta chain was identified during a study of T cell clones after liver transplantation. Study overall: Tolerance: complete withdrawal held at least one year, liver enzymes staying within twice normal.

Generated by immunoSEQ multiplex PCR, the TCRdb table keeps only in-frame clones and is missing some. The sample shows tens of thousands of clones, 90% of them seen only once. V dropped 4 bases and J dropped 2; count of bases not matched to a gene: 10. The CDR3 has 16 amino acids. The V gene's germline CDR1 is SGDLS and CDR2 YYNGEE. The chain uses TRBV9 and TRBJ1-2; 8 bases are a match to TRBD1. The clonotype was recovered from a human donor who received a liver transplant. The specimen was CD4+ T cells from blood, collected before liver transplant. The CDR3 reads CASSLQGGSPNYGYTF. The CDR3 DNA sequence: TGTGCCAGCAGCTTACAGGGGGGCAGCCCGAACTATGGCTACACCTTC.